This record looks at one T cell receptor beta chain sequence and its context. Trimming took 4 bases from V and 6 from J; bases not matched to a gene: 4. This CDR3 is built from 14 residues. Germline assignment: CDR1 SQVTM and CDR2 ANQGSEA. These data belong to a study of blood T cell repertoires in COVID-19. Across the study: Both acute and convalescent COVID-19 samples were obtained from the United States, Italy and Spain.

While infection was still active, Seattle patients were enrolled and then followed longitudinally. Original processing methods: Quantification of nucleated cells was approximated via reference gene primer amplification. Sequencing used immunoSEQ multiplex PCR; TCRdb keeps in-frame clones, though not all of them. That table is the source of V, J and clone size, and D and trimming were worked out from the DNA. Among 190,000 or so clones listed, approximately 86% were seen once. This clonotype originated in a man between 60 and 70 years old with COVID-19, enrolled during active disease. The sequenced material came from peripheral blood. The rearrangement uses TRBV29-1 and TRBJ2-2; 11 nucleotides line up with TRBD1. The DNA of the CDR3 is TGCAGCGTTGGGACAGGGGGCCGCGCCGGGGAGCTGTTTTTT. As protein: CSVGTGGRAGELFF.